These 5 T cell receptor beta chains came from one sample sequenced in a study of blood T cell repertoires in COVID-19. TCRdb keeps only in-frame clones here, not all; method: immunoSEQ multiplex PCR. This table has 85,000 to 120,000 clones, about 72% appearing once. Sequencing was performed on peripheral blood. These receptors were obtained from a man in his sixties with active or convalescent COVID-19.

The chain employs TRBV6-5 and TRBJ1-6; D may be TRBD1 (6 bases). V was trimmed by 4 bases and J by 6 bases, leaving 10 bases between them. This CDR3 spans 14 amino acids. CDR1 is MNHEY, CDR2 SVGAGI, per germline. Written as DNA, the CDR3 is TGTGCCAGCAGTTGGACGGACAGTAATTCACCCCTCCACTTT. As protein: CASSWTDSNSPLHF.

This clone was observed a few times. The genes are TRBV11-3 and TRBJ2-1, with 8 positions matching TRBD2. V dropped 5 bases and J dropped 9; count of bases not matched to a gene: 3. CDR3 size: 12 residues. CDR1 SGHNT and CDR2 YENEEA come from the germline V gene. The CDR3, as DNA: TGTGCCAGCAGCCCCGCGGGGGGTGAGCAGTTCTTC. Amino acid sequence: CASSPAGGEQFF. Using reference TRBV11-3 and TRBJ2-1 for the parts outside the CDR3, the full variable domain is EAGVVQSPRYKIIEKKQPVAFWCNPISGHNTLYWYLQNLGQGPELLIRYENEEAVDDSQLPKDRFSAERLKGVDSTLKIQPAELGDSAVYLCASSPAGGEQFFGPGTRLTVL.

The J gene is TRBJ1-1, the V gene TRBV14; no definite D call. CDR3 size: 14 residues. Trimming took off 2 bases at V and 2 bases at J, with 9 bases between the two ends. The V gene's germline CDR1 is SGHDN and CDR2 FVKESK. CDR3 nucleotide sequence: TGTGCCAGCAGCCAATCCCTCTCCAACACTGAAGCTTTCTTT. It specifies CASSQSLSNTEAFF.

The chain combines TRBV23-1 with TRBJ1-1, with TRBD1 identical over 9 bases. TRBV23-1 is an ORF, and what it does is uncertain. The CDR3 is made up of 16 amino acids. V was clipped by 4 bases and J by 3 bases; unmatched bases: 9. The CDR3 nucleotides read TGCGCCAGCAGTCCACGGGACAGGGCCTCCGACACTGAAGCTTTCTTT. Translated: CASSPRDRASDTEAFF.

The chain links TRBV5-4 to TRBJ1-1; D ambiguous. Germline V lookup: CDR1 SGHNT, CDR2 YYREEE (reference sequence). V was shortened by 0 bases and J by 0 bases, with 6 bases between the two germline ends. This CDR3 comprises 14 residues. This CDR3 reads CASSLEAMNTEAFF. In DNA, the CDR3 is TGTGCCAGCAGCTTGGAAGCGATGAACACTGAAGCTTTCTTT.